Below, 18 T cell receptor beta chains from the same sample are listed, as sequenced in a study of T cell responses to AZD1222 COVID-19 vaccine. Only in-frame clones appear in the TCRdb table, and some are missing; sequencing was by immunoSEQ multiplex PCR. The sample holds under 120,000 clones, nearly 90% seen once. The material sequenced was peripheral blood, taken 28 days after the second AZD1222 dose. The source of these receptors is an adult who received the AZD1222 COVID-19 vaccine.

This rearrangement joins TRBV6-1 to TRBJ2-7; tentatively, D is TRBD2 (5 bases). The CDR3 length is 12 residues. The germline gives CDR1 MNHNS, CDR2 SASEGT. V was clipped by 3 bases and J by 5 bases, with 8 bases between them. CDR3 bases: TGTGCCAGCAGTGATTGGGGAGACGAGCAGTACTTC. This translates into CASSDWGDEQYF.

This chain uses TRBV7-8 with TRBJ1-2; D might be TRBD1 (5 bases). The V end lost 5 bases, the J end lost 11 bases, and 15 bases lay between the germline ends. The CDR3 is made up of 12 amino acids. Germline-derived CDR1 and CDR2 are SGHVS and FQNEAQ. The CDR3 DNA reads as TGTGCCAGCAGCCGCGGGACGTACCTTTACACCTTC. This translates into CASSRGTYLYTF.

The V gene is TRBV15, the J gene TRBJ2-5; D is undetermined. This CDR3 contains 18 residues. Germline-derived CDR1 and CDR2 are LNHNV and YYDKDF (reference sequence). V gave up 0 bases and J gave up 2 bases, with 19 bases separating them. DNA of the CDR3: TGTGCCACCAGCAGAGATCGGCCCGTTAAAGCCCGACAAGAGACCCAGTACTTC. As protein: CATSRDRPVKARQETQYF. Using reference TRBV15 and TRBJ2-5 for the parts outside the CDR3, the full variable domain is DAMVIQNPRYQVTQFGKPVTLSCSQTLNHNVMYWYQQKSSQAPKLLFHYYDKDFNNEADTPDNFQSRRPNTSFCFLDIRSPGLGDTAMYLCATSRDRPVKARQETQYFGPGTRLLVL.

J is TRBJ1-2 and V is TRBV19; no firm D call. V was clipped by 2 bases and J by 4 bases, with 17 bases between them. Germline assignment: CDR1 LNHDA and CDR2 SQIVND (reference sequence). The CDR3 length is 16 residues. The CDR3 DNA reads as TGTGCCAGTAGTATAAGGTCAGCAGCCGATGGCTATGGCTACACCTTC. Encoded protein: CASSIRSAADGYGYTF.

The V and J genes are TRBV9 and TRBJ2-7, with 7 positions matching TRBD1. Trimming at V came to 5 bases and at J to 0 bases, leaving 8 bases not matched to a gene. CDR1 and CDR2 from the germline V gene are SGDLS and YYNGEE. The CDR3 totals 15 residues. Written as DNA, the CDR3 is TGTGCCAGCAGGCCCAACAGGGGAAGCTCCTACGAGCAGTACTTC. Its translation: CASRPNRGSSYEQYF.

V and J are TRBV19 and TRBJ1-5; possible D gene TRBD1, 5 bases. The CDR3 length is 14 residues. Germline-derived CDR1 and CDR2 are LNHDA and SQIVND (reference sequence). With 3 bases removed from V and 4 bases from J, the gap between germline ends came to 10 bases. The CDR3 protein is CASSIPGRNQPQHF. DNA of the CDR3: TGTGCCAGTAGTATCCCAGGGAGGAATCAGCCCCAGCATTTT.

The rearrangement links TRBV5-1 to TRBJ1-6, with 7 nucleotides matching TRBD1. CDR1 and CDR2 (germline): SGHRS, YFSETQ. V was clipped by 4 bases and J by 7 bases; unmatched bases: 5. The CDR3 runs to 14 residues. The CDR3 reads CASSPGQKNSPLHF. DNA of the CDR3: TGCGCCAGCAGCCCGGGACAGAAGAATTCACCCCTCCACTTT.

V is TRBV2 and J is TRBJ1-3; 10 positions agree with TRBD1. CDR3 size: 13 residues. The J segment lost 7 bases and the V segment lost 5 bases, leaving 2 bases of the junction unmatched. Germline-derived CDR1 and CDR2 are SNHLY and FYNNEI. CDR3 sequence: CASSTGQGNTIYF. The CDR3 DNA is TGTGCCAGCAGTACGGGACAGGGGAACACCATATATTTT. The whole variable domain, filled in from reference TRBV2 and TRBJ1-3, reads EPEVTQTPSHQVTQMGQEVILRCVPISNHLYFYWYRQILGQKVEFLVSFYNNEISEKSEIFDDQFSVERPDGSNFTLKIRSTKLEDSAMYFCASSTGQGNTIYFGEGSWLTVV.

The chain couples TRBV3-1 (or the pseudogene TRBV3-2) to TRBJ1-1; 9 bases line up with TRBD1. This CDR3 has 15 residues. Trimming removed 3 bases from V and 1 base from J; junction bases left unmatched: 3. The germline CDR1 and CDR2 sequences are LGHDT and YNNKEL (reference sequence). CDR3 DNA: TGTGCCAGCAGCCAGGGGACAGGGTGGAACACTGAAGCTTTCTTT. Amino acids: CASSQGTGWNTEAFF.

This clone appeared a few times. CDR3 DNA: TGTGCCAGCAGCCCGCGAGGAAGCAATTCACCCCTCCACTTT. Translation: CASSPRGSNSPLHF. The chain has TRBV5-4 and TRBJ1-6; D unresolved. The germline gives CDR1 SGHNT, CDR2 YYREEE (reference sequence). V was shortened by 4 bases and J by 7 bases, with 12 bases between the two germline ends. This CDR3 contains 14 residues.

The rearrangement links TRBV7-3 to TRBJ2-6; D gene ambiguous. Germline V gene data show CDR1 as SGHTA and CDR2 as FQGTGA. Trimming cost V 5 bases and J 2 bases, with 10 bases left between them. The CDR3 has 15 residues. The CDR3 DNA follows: TGTGCCAGCAGCCCCTCACGCGCTGGGGCCAACGTCCTGACTTTC. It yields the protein CASSPSRAGANVLTF.

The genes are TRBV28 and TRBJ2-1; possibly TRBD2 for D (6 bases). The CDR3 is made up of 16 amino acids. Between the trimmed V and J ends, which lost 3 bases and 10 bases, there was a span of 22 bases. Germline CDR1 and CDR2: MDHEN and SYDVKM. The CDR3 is CASSLGYGTSFIEQFF. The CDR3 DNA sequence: TGTGCCAGCAGTTTGGGATATGGGACTTCCTTCATAGAGCAGTTCTTC.

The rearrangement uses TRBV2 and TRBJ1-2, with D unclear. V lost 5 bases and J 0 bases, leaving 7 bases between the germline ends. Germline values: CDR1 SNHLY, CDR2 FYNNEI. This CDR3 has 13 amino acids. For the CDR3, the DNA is TGTGCCAGCAGTCAACGGACTAACTATGGCTACACCTTC. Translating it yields CASSQRTNYGYTF.

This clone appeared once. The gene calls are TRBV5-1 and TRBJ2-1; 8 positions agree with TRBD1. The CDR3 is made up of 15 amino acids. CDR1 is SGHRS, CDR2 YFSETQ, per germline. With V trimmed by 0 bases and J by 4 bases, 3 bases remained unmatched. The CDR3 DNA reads TGCGCCAGCAGCTTGGGACAGGGGCTATACAATGAGCAGTTCTTC. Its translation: CASSLGQGLYNEQFF.

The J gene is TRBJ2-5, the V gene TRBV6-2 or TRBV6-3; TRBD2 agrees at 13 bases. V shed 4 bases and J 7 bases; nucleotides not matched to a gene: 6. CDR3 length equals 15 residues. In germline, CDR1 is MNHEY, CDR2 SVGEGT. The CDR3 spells CASSFRTSGSGTQYF. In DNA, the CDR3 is TGTGCCAGCAGTTTTCGGACTAGCGGGAGTGGGACCCAGTACTTC.

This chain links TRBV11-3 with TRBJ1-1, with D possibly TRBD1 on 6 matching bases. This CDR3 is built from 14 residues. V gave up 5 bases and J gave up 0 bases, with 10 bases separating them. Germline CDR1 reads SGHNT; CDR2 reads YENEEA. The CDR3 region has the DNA TGTGCCAGCAGCAAAGGGGGGGTGAACACTGAAGCTTTCTTT. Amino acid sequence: CASSKGGVNTEAFF.

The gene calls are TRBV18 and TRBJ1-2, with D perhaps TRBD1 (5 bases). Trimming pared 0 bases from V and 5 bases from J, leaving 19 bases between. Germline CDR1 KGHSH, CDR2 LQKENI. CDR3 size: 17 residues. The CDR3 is CASSPPPGIRSGYGYTF. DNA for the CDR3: TGTGCCAGCTCACCACCGCCAGGGATACGCTCTGGGTATGGCTACACCTTC.

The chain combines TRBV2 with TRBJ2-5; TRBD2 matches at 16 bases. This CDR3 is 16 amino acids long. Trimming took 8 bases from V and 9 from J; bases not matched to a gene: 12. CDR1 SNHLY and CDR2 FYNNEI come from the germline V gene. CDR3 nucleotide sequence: TGTGCCAGCGGGGGACTAGCGGGAGGGCTGGGCGCGGCCCAGTACTTC. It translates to CASGGLAGGLGAAQYF.